One TCR beta chain is described in this entry. CDR3 size: 15 residues. With 8 bases clipped from V and 7 bases from J, the junction kept 14 bases outside the gene matches. Germline V gives CDR1 MNHEY, CDR2 SVGAGI. These data originate in a study of blood T cell repertoires in COVID-19. Study-wide context: Whether acute or convalescent, the COVID-19 samples came from the United States, Italy and Spain.

Study processing details: Amplification of reference gene primers was used by the study to estimate nucleated cell counts. Assay used: immunoSEQ multiplex PCR; TCRdb lists only in-frame clones, some missing. D and trimming come from the DNA, and the V and J calls and clone size come from that table. The sample consists of fewer than 75,000 clones, 90% of them appearing once. What was sequenced was peripheral blood. The J gene is TRBJ1-5, the V gene TRBV6-5, with 7 bases identical to TRBD1. This TCR was recovered from a human donor in a cohort sampled during active COVID-19. The CDR3 reads CASQPVTGRGQPQHF. In DNA form, the CDR3 reads TGTGCCAGCCAACCCGTGACAGGGAGAGGGCAGCCCCAGCATTTT.